The 18 T cell receptor beta chains given below trace back to one sample, sequenced in a study of shared clonotypes between healthy human individuals. Clones were sequenced by immunoSEQ multiplex PCR, and TCRdb holds only the in-frame ones, with some missing. The sample records a few million clones, roughly 93% being singletons. Naive CD8 populations comprised CD45RO-negative cells positively selected for CCR7, excluding terminally differentiated effector memory CD45RA+ cells. Sequenced material: naive CD8+ T cells from PBMCs. The receptor set was obtained from a man aged 18 to 30 in good health. Some clones in this sample may be carry-over from other donors' samples.

The chain carries TRBV15 and TRBJ2-3; 8 nucleotides line up with TRBD2. V lost 7 bases and J lost 5; bases outside the gene matches: 8. The CDR3 loop spans 14 amino acids. Germline CDR1 is LNHNV and CDR2 is YYDKDF (reference sequence). CDR3: CATTQRETRDTQYF. The CDR3 nucleotides are TGTGCCACCACACAGCGGGAGACAAGAGATACGCAGTATTTT.

This chain links TRBV27 with TRBJ2-5; 9 bases align to TRBD1. Losses at the gene ends were 8 bases for V and 3 bases for J; bases not matched to a gene: 10. Germline CDR1 is MNHEY and CDR2 is SMNVEV (reference sequence). The CDR3 is 15 residues long. The CDR3 DNA sequence: TGTGCCAGCGCCGGATGGACAGGGGTAAAAGAGACCCAGTACTTC. Translating it yields CASAGWTGVKETQYF.

The V call is TRBV6-5, the J call TRBJ1-4; D is unclear. CDR1 and CDR2 (germline): MNHEY, SVGAGI. V shed 5 bases and J shed 6 bases, with 13 bases lying between them. CDR3 size: 14 residues. The DNA for the CDR3 is TGTGCCAGCAGTCCCCCGGGAGCCCATGAAAAACTGTTTTTT. Translated: CASSPPGAHEKLFF.

This rearrangement joins TRBV14 to TRBJ2-7; D remains ambiguous. CDR1 SGHDN and CDR2 FVKESK come from the germline V gene. Between the trimmed V and J ends, which lost 0 bases and 3 bases, there was a span of 9 bases. The CDR3 is 14 amino acids. This CDR3 is CASSQDVVRYEQYF. DNA of the CDR3: TGTGCCAGCAGCCAAGACGTAGTACGCTACGAGCAGTACTTC.

The rearrangement links TRBV13 to TRBJ2-1, with 7 nucleotides matching TRBD2. After removal of 5 bases from V and 7 bases from J, the junction contained 11 bases not matched to a gene. Germline V CDR1 and CDR2: PRHDT, FYEKMQ (reference sequence). CDR3 length equals 15 residues. CDR3 in amino acids: CASSALAGDRNEQFF. The CDR3 DNA follows: TGTGCCAGCAGCGCCTTAGCGGGTGATAGGAATGAGCAGTTCTTC.

The rearrangement joins TRBV2 to TRBJ1-1; D is possibly TRBD1 (5 bases). Trimming removed 2 bases from V and 2 bases from J, with 12 bases in between. Per the germline V gene, CDR1 is SNHLY and CDR2 is FYNNEI. CDR3 size: 15 residues. The CDR3, as DNA: TGTGCCAGCAGTGAAAATCCGGGGCGCAACACTGAAGCTTTCTTT. Its translation: CASSENPGRNTEAFF.

The V gene is TRBV19, the J gene TRBJ2-1, with 7 bases that match TRBD2. Per germline, CDR1 LNHDA and CDR2 SQIVND (reference sequence). With 3 bases clipped from V and 3 bases from J, the junction kept 8 bases outside the gene matches. This CDR3 contains 16 residues. The CDR3, as DNA: TGTGCCAGTAGTATTCGAGGCGGGAGCTTCTACAATGAGCAGTTCTTC. Translation: CASSIRGGSFYNEQFF.

V gene TRBV27 combines with J gene TRBJ2-7; a weak D match, TRBD1 (6 bases). The CDR3 consists of 13 residues. V lost 3 bases and J lost 3, with 9 bases in between. CDR1 is MNHEY and CDR2 is SMNVEV in the germline V gene (reference sequence). Written as DNA, the CDR3 is TGTGCCAGCAGTTTTGGACAGTACTACGAGCAGTACTTC. Its protein is CASSFGQYYEQYF.

This chain uses TRBV19 with TRBJ1-2, with a tentative D call TRBD1 (6 bases). The germline V gene encodes CDR1 LNHDA and CDR2 SQIVND (reference sequence). This CDR3 spans 15 amino acids. The ends were cut back, 4 bases at V and 3 bases at J, with 15 bases in the middle. Here the CDR3 reads CASSTKGGSHYGYTF. In DNA, the CDR3 is TGTGCCAGTAGTACAAAGGGGGGGTCTCACTATGGCTACACCTTC.

The chain is built from TRBV7-9 and TRBJ2-1; D is undetermined. CDR1 SEHNR and CDR2 FQNEAQ come from the germline V gene (reference sequence). Trimming removed 1 base from V and 15 bases from J, with 10 bases in between. The CDR3 consists of 11 residues. CDR3 loop: CASSLGKLRFF. The CDR3 nucleotides are TGTGCCAGCAGCTTAGGCAAGCTAAGGTTCTTC.

The rearrangement joins TRBV9 to TRBJ2-3; D perhaps matches TRBD2 (6 bases). The CDR3 is made up of 15 amino acids. Per germline, CDR1 SGDLS and CDR2 YYNGEE. The germline V and J ends were trimmed by 7 bases and 2 bases, with 17 bases remaining between them. The CDR3 loop reads CASGPEQRATDTQYF. In DNA form, the CDR3 reads TGTGCCAGCGGACCCGAGCAGCGGGCCACAGATACGCAGTATTTT. The variable domain in full, with the rest retrieved from reference TRBV9 and TRBJ2-3, is DSGVTQTPKHLITATGQRVTLRCSPRSGDLSVYWYQQSLDQGLQFLIQYYNGEERAKGNILERFSAQQFPDLHSELNLSSLELGDSALYFCASGPEQRATDTQYFGPGTRLTVL.

This clone was found once. The J gene is TRBJ1-1, the V gene TRBV15; D not certain. This CDR3 is built from 14 residues. The V gene lost 1 base and the J gene lost 1 base, with 7 bases spanning the gap. From germline, CDR1 is LNHNV and CDR2 YYDKDF (reference sequence). Here the CDR3 reads CATSRGPGNTEAFF. CDR3 nucleotide sequence: TGTGCCACCAGCAGAGGGCCGGGGAACACTGAAGCTTTCTTT.

For this clone: Other DNA sequences of this sample code for an identical CDR3. The rearrangement joins TRBV4-3 to TRBJ2-7, with 7 bases matching TRBD2. Trimming at V came to 0 bases and at J to 3 bases, leaving 2 bases not matched to a gene. The CDR3 extends over 14 amino acids. The germline gives CDR1 LGHNA, CDR2 YSLEER. CDR3 amino acids: CASSQDPSGYEQYF. The DNA of the CDR3 is TGCGCCAGCAGCCAAGATCCTAGCGGCTACGAGCAGTACTTC.

Details on this clone: This specimen includes other DNA sequences encoding the same CDR3. The chain employs TRBV10-1 and TRBJ2-7, with D unresolved. The germline CDR1 and CDR2 sequences are WNHNN and SYGVQD (reference sequence). There are 13 residues in the CDR3. V was trimmed by 0 bases and J by 0 bases, leaving 3 bases between them. The chain's CDR3 is CASSESGSYEQYF. CDR3 nucleotide sequence: TGCGCCAGCAGTGAGTCGGGCTCCTACGAGCAGTACTTC.

The chain employs TRBV14 and TRBJ2-7; TRBD1 matches 7 bases. CDR1 is SGHDN, CDR2 FVKESK, per germline. Trimming removed 3 bases from V and 2 bases from J; junction bases left unmatched: 4. CDR3 size: 14 residues. CDR3 protein: CASSHPGTAYEQYF. The CDR3 DNA is TGTGCCAGCAGCCATCCCGGGACAGCCTACGAGCAGTACTTC.

This clone came up a few times. The chain couples TRBV6-5 to TRBJ1-1, with 9 bases matching TRBD1. Germline V gives CDR1 MNHEY, CDR2 SVGAGI. Unmatched junction bases numbered 1, after V lost 2 bases and J lost 6 bases. The CDR3 loop spans 13 amino acids. For the CDR3, the DNA is TGTGCCAGCAGTTACCGGACAGGGGCTGAAGCTTTCTTT. Residues: CASSYRTGAEAFF.

The gene calls are TRBV20-1 and TRBJ1-2; D is uncertain. V was cut by 6 bases and J by 3 bases, with 5 bases left in between. Germline values: CDR1 DFQATT, CDR2 SNEGSKA (reference sequence). CDR3 length: 10 residues. The CDR3 DNA reads TGCAGTGCCCCTTACTATGGCTACACCTTC. It is translated as CSAPYYGYTF.

The table lists this clone with a count of one. The J gene is TRBJ2-3, the V gene TRBV11-2, with D maybe TRBD1 (9 bases). The V and J ends lost 8 bases and 2 bases respectively, with 20 bases between them. CDR1 and CDR2 from the germline V gene are SGHAT and FQNNGV. The CDR3 has 16 residues. In DNA, the CDR3 is TGTGCCAGCCAGCGGGGGACAGGGCATGTCACAGATACGCAGTATTTT. It translates to CASQRGTGHVTDTQYF.